The 9 T cell receptor beta chains presented below share a single source sample, sequenced in a study of OX40 agonist ivuxolimab in advanced cancers. Data came from immunoSEQ multiplex PCR; TCRdb stores just in-frame clones and leaves some out. The sample carries more than 45,000 clones, 82% recorded once. This specimen was CD4+ or CD8+ T cells sorted from blood, taken in a trial of the OX40 agonist ivuxolimab. Source of these receptors: an adult with an advanced solid tumor such as melanoma, head and neck, liver or kidney cancer.

The CDR3 DNA sequence: TGTGCCAGCACCGGGGGGATTTTTCCCTACGAGCAGTACTTC. Its translation is CASTGGIFPYEQYF. The V call is TRBV28, the J call TRBJ2-7; TRBD2 aligns across 7 bases. Trimming removed 7 bases from V and 2 bases from J; junction bases left unmatched: 8. CDR1 is MDHEN and CDR2 is SYDVKM in the germline V gene. CDR3 size: 14 residues.

This chain links TRBV6-5 with TRBJ2-3; TRBD2 might be the D (6 bases). CDR3 length: 16 amino acids. Germline assignment: CDR1 MNHEY and CDR2 SVGAGI. Trimming removed 0 bases at V and 2 bases at J, with 12 bases between. This CDR3 reads CASSYSPPGVTDTQYF. In nucleotides, the CDR3 is TGTGCCAGCAGTTACTCGCCTCCGGGGGTCACAGATACGCAGTATTTT.

This clone was counted between two and nine times. Other DNA sequences in the same sample also yield this CDR3. V usage is TRBV5-1 and J usage is TRBJ1-3, with 8 positions matching TRBD1. The CDR3 loop spans 15 amino acids. V shed 0 bases and J 8 bases; nucleotides not matched to a gene: 7. Germline lookup yields CDR1 SGHRS and CDR2 YFSETQ. The CDR3 reads CASSLEQGGRDTIYF. CDR3 sequence (DNA): TGCGCCAGCAGCTTGGAACAGGGGGGTCGGGACACCATATATTTT.

The V gene is TRBV27, the J gene TRBJ1-2, with D possibly TRBD1 on 5 matching bases. This CDR3 contains 13 residues. CDR1 is MNHEY, CDR2 SMNVEV, per germline (reference sequence). V dropped 5 bases and J dropped 4 bases, with 11 bases sitting between them. CDR3 sequence (DNA): TGTGCCAGCAGTCGAACCGGGACCTATGGCTACACCTTC. Its protein is CASSRTGTYGYTF.

The CDR3 DNA sequence: TGTGCCAGCAGGGACACCGCAGGGAATATACGAAACAATGAGCAGTTCTTC. It codes for CASRDTAGNIRNNEQFF. The chain couples TRBV28 to TRBJ2-1; tentatively, D is TRBD1 (5 bases). The CDR3 consists of 17 residues. Germline lookup yields CDR1 MDHEN and CDR2 SYDVKM. V lost 6 bases to trimming and J lost 5 bases, with 23 bases between them.

The genes are TRBV19 and TRBJ2-7; D not certain. The CDR3 length is 14 residues. V lost 4 bases to trimming and J lost 2 bases, with 12 bases between them. Germline CDR1 LNHDA, CDR2 SQIVND (reference sequence). This CDR3 is CASSTPSRTYEQYF. CDR3 in DNA: TGTGCCAGTAGTACCCCGTCGAGGACCTACGAGCAGTACTTC. Drawing the rest from reference TRBV19 and TRBJ2-7, the complete variable domain is DGGITQSPKYLFRKEGQNVTLSCEQNLNHDAMYWYRQDPGQGLRLIYYSQIVNDFQKGDIAEGYSVSREKKESFPLTVTSAQKNPTAFYLCASSTPSRTYEQYFGPGTRLTVT.

This sequence joins TRBV14 and TRBJ1-1, with unresolved D. V was clipped by 4 bases and J by 1 base, with 22 bases between them. The CDR3 has 18 residues. The germline V gene encodes CDR1 SGHDN and CDR2 FVKESK. CDR3 sequence: CASSLRPKTPNGNTEAFF. DNA for the CDR3: TGTGCCAGCAGCCTTCGACCCAAGACACCTAATGGGAACACTGAAGCTTTCTTT.

V gene TRBV2 combines with J gene TRBJ2-2; TRBD1 aligns across 7 bases. Losses at the gene ends were 5 bases for V and 6 bases for J; bases not matched to a gene: 6. Germline V gene data show CDR1 as SNHLY and CDR2 as FYNNEI. This CDR3 has 14 amino acids. CDR3 amino acids: CASSFRQGSGELFF. The CDR3 region has the DNA TGTGCCAGCAGTTTCAGACAGGGTTCCGGGGAGCTGTTTTTT.

This chain uses TRBV6-5 with TRBJ1-4, with D perhaps TRBD1 (5 bases). This CDR3 comprises 14 residues. The ends were cut back, 6 bases at V and 8 bases at J, with 16 bases in the middle. The germline gives CDR1 MNHEY, CDR2 SVGAGI. In nucleotides, the CDR3 is TGTGCCAGCAGCCGATCCCACCGGGGGGAAAAACTGTTTTTT. Protein sequence: CASSRSHRGEKLFF.